A single sample gave rise to the 29 T cell receptor beta chains below, sequenced in a study of OX40 agonist ivuxolimab in advanced cancers. The protocol was immunoSEQ multiplex PCR, while the TCRdb copy is restricted to in-frame clones and leaves out a portion. The sample has more than 80,000 clones, about 89% seen once. This material consisted of CD4+ or CD8+ T cells sorted from blood, taken in a trial of the OX40 agonist ivuxolimab. Every receptor here comes from an adult with an advanced solid tumor such as melanoma, head and neck, liver or kidney cancer.

J is TRBJ1-5 and V is TRBV19; the match to TRBD1 covers 10 bases. V trimming: 5 bases; J trimming: 11 bases; junction bases outside the gene matches: 9. This CDR3 has 14 residues. The germline V gene has CDR1 LNHDA and CDR2 SQIVND (reference sequence). The CDR3 region has the DNA TGTGCCAGTAGTGACCCGGAGGGACAGGGGACCCAGCATTTT. Protein sequence: CASSDPEGQGTQHF.

The V call is TRBV5-1, the J call TRBJ2-1; D may be TRBD2 (6 bases). Germline CDR1 and CDR2: SGHRS and YFSETQ. This CDR3 has 16 residues. Trimming cost V 5 bases and J 1 base, with 16 bases left between them. CDR3 sequence (DNA): TGCGCCAGCAGAGCCTATAGCGGCCTTTCCTACAATGAGCAGTTCTTC. It yields the protein CASRAYSGLSYNEQFF.

J is TRBJ1-1 and V is TRBV30; 9 bases match TRBD1. CDR1 GTSNPN and CDR2 SVGIG come from the germline V gene (reference sequence). The CDR3 loop spans 15 amino acids. The V gene end was trimmed by 0 bases and the J gene end by 4 bases; junction bases not matched to a gene: 6. The CDR3 spells CAWSVWGTGSTEAFF. DNA of the CDR3: TGTGCCTGGAGTGTATGGGGGACAGGGAGCACTGAAGCTTTCTTT.

The chain uses TRBV6-1 and TRBJ2-3; D might be TRBD1 (5 bases). Germline assignment: CDR1 MNHNS and CDR2 SASEGT. The CDR3 is 13 residues long. The ends were cut back, 6 bases at V and 5 bases at J, with 12 bases in the middle. The CDR3 coding sequence is TGTGCCAGCAGGGCAGGGCTGTTAGATACGCAGTATTTT. Its translation is CASRAGLLDTQYF.

The V gene is TRBV19, the J gene TRBJ1-1; a weak D match, TRBD1 (5 bases). CDR1 and CDR2 from the germline V gene are LNHDA and SQIVND (reference sequence). The germline V and J ends were trimmed by 7 bases and 0 bases, with 18 bases remaining between them. The CDR3 is 16 residues long. CDR3 nucleotides: TGTGCCAGTAATCCCGTCGGGGGGGAGGTGAACACTGAAGCTTTCTTT. Translating gives CASNPVGGEVNTEAFF.

This chain joins TRBV30 and TRBJ2-2; no firm D call. The V end was cut by 3 bases, the J end by 7 bases, with 9 bases between. This CDR3 has 12 amino acids. Germline assignment: CDR1 GTSNPN and CDR2 SVGIG (reference sequence). CDR3 residues: CAWRGLVGELFF. CDR3 DNA sequence: TGTGCCTGGAGGGGGTTGGTCGGGGAGCTGTTTTTT.

This clone was counted only a few times. The rearrangement links TRBV4-1 to TRBJ2-1; TRBD1 agrees at 9 bases. Losses at the gene ends were 5 bases for V and 6 bases for J; bases not matched to a gene: 8. This CDR3 region has 15 residues. The germline V gene has CDR1 MGHRA and CDR2 YSYEKL. The CDR3 nucleotides are TGCGCCAGCAGCGGATACCGGGACAGGGCCAATGAGCAGTTCTTC. It specifies CASSGYRDRANEQFF.

The V and J genes are TRBV6-1 and TRBJ1-4; D is perhaps TRBD1 (5 bases). V was shortened by 2 bases and J by 3 bases, with 7 bases between the two germline ends. The germline CDR1 and CDR2 sequences are MNHNS and SASEGT. This CDR3 region has 14 residues. CDR3 bases: TGTGCCAGCAGTGAATGGGGCGCTAATGAAAAACTGTTTTTT. Protein sequence: CASSEWGANEKLFF.

This chain links TRBV9 with TRBJ1-5; the match to TRBD1 covers 9 bases. Germline V gene lookup returns CDR1 SGDLS and CDR2 YYNGEE. The CDR3 runs 14 residues. Trimming removed 3 bases from V and 6 bases from J; junction bases left unmatched: 4. CDR3 DNA sequence: TGTGCCAGCAGCGCAACAGGGGGCTTTCAGCCCCAGCATTTT. Translating gives CASSATGGFQPQHF.

The rearrangement joins TRBV27 to TRBJ2-3; no clear D. Germline V gives CDR1 MNHEY, CDR2 SMNVEV (reference sequence). With 4 bases removed from V and 2 bases from J, the gap between germline ends came to 16 bases. This CDR3 comprises 16 residues. The CDR3 reads CASSSYGGSITDTQYF. DNA of the CDR3: TGTGCCAGCAGTTCCTACGGTGGTAGCATCACAGATACGCAGTATTTT.

In its sample, this clone was seen once. The rearrangement joins TRBV5-4 to TRBJ2-5; 7 bases line up with TRBD2. CDR1 and CDR2 from the germline V gene are SGHNT and YYREEE (reference sequence). The CDR3 runs to 15 residues. V lost 4 bases, J lost 5 bases, and 11 bases stayed unmatched. The CDR3 DNA reads as TGTGCCAGCAGCCTTCGTGGCGGGAGTGGGGAGACCCAGTACTTC. Translation gives CASSLRGGSGETQYF.

V and J are TRBV5-1 and TRBJ2-5; tentative D call: TRBD1 (6 bases). Trimming took 3 bases from V and 0 from J, leaving 18 bases between them. Germline V gives CDR1 SGHRS, CDR2 YFSETQ. The CDR3 spans 17 residues. CDR3 residues: CASSSPTRDTYQETQYF. CDR3 sequence (DNA): TGCGCCAGCAGCTCCCCAACCCGGGACACGTACCAAGAGACCCAGTACTTC.

The V and J genes are TRBV5-1 and TRBJ1-1, with D unclear. The CDR3 is 15 amino acids. CDR1 SGHRS and CDR2 YFSETQ come from the germline V gene. Deletions cut 0 bases from V and 0 bases from J, with 9 bases between. CDR3 protein: CASSLDRDLNTEAFF. For the CDR3, the DNA is TGCGCCAGCAGCTTGGACCGGGATTTGAACACTGAAGCTTTCTTT.

The chain recombines TRBV27 with TRBJ2-7; D is perhaps TRBD1 (5 bases). Looked up from germline, CDR1 is MNHEY and CDR2 is SMNVEV (reference sequence). The ends were cut back, 5 bases at V and 0 bases at J, with 11 bases in the middle. This CDR3 spans 14 amino acids. The CDR3 nucleotides are TGTGCCAGCAGTAACATCAGGGACTCCTACGAGCAGTACTTC. This gives the protein CASSNIRDSYEQYF.

The V and J genes are TRBV7-9 and TRBJ2-1; D might be TRBD2 (5 bases). The CDR3 has 15 residues. Per the germline V gene, CDR1 is SEHNR and CDR2 is FQNEAQ (reference sequence). V was shortened by 4 bases and J by 4 bases, with 14 bases between the two germline ends. The CDR3 protein is CASSSEAEGYNEQFF. The DNA of the CDR3 is TGTGCCAGCAGCTCCGAAGCTGAGGGTTACAATGAGCAGTTCTTC.

The CDR3 sequence is CASKGELRPGANVLTF. Here the CDR3 DNA reads TGCGCCAGCAAGGGGGAGCTACGGCCTGGGGCCAACGTCCTGACTTTC. The chain employs TRBV5-1 and TRBJ2-6; perhaps TRBD1 as D (6 bases). Germline CDR1 and CDR2: SGHRS and YFSETQ. This CDR3 is 16 amino acids long. V lost 6 bases to trimming and J lost 2 bases, with 15 bases between them.

This clone has only one observation. The chain carries TRBV19 and TRBJ1-5, with 8 bases lining up with TRBD1. This CDR3 spans 13 amino acids. CDR1 is LNHDA, CDR2 SQIVND, per germline (reference sequence). Losses at the gene ends were 6 bases for V and 5 bases for J; bases not matched to a gene: 3. The CDR3 nucleotides are TGTGCCAGTAGAGACAGGGGCTATCAGCCCCAGCATTTT. Encoded protein: CASRDRGYQPQHF.

This chain links TRBV27 with TRBJ2-5; D gene unclear. The J call may be faulty, since TRBJ2-7 better matches the DNA end. Germline CDR1 and CDR2: MNHEY and SMNVEV (reference sequence). CDR3 length: 14 residues. The CDR3 DNA sequence: TGTGCCAGCAGTTTATCAGGACCGTCCTACGAGCAGTACTTC. Its translation is CASSLSGPSYEQYF.

This clone was seen a single time. The chain has TRBV19 and TRBJ1-4, with 7 bases that match TRBD1. Germline V gene data show CDR1 as LNHDA and CDR2 as SQIVND (reference sequence). The length of the CDR3 is 16 residues. The trim removed 0 bases at V and 6 bases at J, leaving 7 bases unmatched. As DNA, the CDR3 is TGTGCCAGTAGTATAGAAGCGGAGGGGGCTTATGAAAAACTGTTTTTT. Its translation: CASSIEAEGAYEKLFF. The full variable domain, with the rest looked up from reference TRBV19 and TRBJ1-4, is DGGITQSPKYLFRKEGQNVTLSCEQNLNHDAMYWYRQDPGQGLRLIYYSQIVNDFQKGDIAEGYSVSREKKESFPLTVTSAQKNPTAFYLCASSIEAEGAYEKLFFGSGTQLSVL.

This chain links TRBV14 with TRBJ2-3; TRBD1 or TRBD2 may be the D gene (5 bases each). V lost 0 bases to trimming and J lost 5 bases, with 15 bases between them. The CDR3 has 16 residues. Germline assignment: CDR1 SGHDN and CDR2 FVKESK. CDR3 region: CASSQDWGAEGDTQYF. The CDR3 DNA reads as TGTGCCAGCAGCCAAGATTGGGGCGCCGAGGGAGATACGCAGTATTTT. Based on the CDR3 plus reference TRBV14 and TRBJ2-3, the full variable domain is EAGVTQFPSHSVIEKGQTVTLRCDPISGHDNLYWYRRVMGKEIKFLLHFVKESKQDESGMPNNRFLAERTGGTYSTLKVQPAELEDSGVYFCASSQDWGAEGDTQYFGPGTRLTVL.

In its sample, this clone was seen once. The chain carries TRBV6-1 and TRBJ1-2, with D maybe TRBD1 (6 bases). V shed 4 bases and J shed 4 bases, with 10 bases lying between them. This CDR3 region has 13 residues. Germline CDR1 reads MNHNS; CDR2 reads SASEGT. The CDR3 nucleotides are TGTGCCAGCAGTGCACAGGGAGTCTATGGCTACACCTTC. It codes for CASSAQGVYGYTF.

The V gene is TRBV11-2, the J gene TRBJ1-2; TRBD1 is a possible D gene (5 bases). The CDR3 is 15 amino acids. CDR1 SGHAT and CDR2 FQNNGV come from the germline V gene. V lost 0 bases and J 4 bases, leaving 12 bases between the germline ends. The DNA of the CDR3 is TGTGCCAGCAGCTTAGATGTGGCAGGGACCTATGGCTACACCTTC. Translated: CASSLDVAGTYGYTF.

The table lists this clone with a count of one. The chain employs TRBV9 and TRBJ1-1, with 7 bases aligning to TRBD1. With V trimmed by 0 bases and J by 0 bases, 5 bases remained unmatched. Per the germline V gene, CDR1 is SGDLS and CDR2 is YYNGEE. There are 16 residues in the CDR3. The CDR3 bases are TGTGCCAGCAGCGTAGAGACAGGGCCGATGAACACTGAAGCTTTCTTT. This encodes CASSVETGPMNTEAFF.

The gene calls are TRBV10-2 and TRBJ1-2, with D tentatively TRBD1 (6 bases). Germline CDR1 is WSHSY and CDR2 is SAAADI. Trimming pared 6 bases from V and 4 bases from J, leaving 15 bases between. The CDR3 sequence is 14 residues long. The CDR3 sequence is CASRETGSAYGYTF. The CDR3 DNA sequence: TGCGCCAGCAGGGAGACAGGATCGGCCTATGGCTACACCTTC.

The chain links TRBV5-1 to TRBJ2-1; 10 bases line up with TRBD2. The CDR3 sequence is 17 residues long. V lost 3 bases and J lost 7; bases outside the gene matches: 13. Germline-derived CDR1 and CDR2 are SGHRS and YFSETQ. Here the CDR3 DNA reads TGCGCCAGCAGCTCAGACTTAGCGGGAGGTTTGCGGAATGAGCAGTTCTTC. Translated: CASSSDLAGGLRNEQFF.

The rearrangement links TRBV30 to TRBJ2-3; 9 positions agree with TRBD1. From germline, CDR1 is GTSNPN and CDR2 SVGIG (reference sequence). With V trimmed by 0 bases and J by 5 bases, 3 bases remained unmatched. The CDR3 runs 14 residues. The CDR3 DNA follows: TGTGCCTGGAGTGTACAGGGGGCCGGAGATACGCAGTATTTT. Protein product: CAWSVQGAGDTQYF.

The chain links TRBV19 to TRBJ2-3; no definite D call. V was trimmed by 1 base and J by 1 base, leaving 6 bases between them. The V gene's germline CDR1 is LNHDA and CDR2 SQIVND (reference sequence). The CDR3 runs 14 residues. The CDR3 reads CASSIVARTDTQYF. CDR3 nucleotides: TGTGCCAGTAGTATAGTCGCCCGCACAGATACGCAGTATTTT. Using reference TRBV19 and TRBJ2-3 for the parts outside the CDR3, the full variable domain is DGGITQSPKYLFRKEGQNVTLSCEQNLNHDAMYWYRQDPGQGLRLIYYSQIVNDFQKGDIAEGYSVSREKKESFPLTVTSAQKNPTAFYLCASSIVARTDTQYFGPGTRLTVL.

The chain has TRBV6-1 and TRBJ2-7, with D uncertain. This CDR3 is 11 amino acids long. CDR1 is MNHNS, CDR2 SASEGT, per germline. V lost 5 bases and J lost 4, with 6 bases in between. CDR3 residues: CASSFQYEQYF. CDR3 in DNA: TGTGCCAGCAGTTTTCAGTACGAGCAGTACTTC.

The V gene is TRBV5-1, the J gene TRBJ2-1, with 7 bases matching TRBD2. The CDR3 extends over 16 amino acids. With V trimmed by 4 bases and J by 5 bases, 12 bases remained unmatched. Germline-derived CDR1 and CDR2 are SGHRS and YFSETQ. The CDR3 is CASSASGVGPNNEQFF. CDR3 DNA sequence: TGCGCCAGCAGCGCGAGCGGGGTGGGGCCTAACAATGAGCAGTTCTTC.